Below, 27 T cell receptor beta chains from the same sample are listed, as sequenced in a study of Graves' ophthalmopathy and Graves' hyperthyroidism. Amplifying from RNA transcripts, the study obtained TCR beta CDR3 regions. Second-round multiplex PCR came after a first-round RT-PCR that employed HTBI primers. One entry per CDR3 protein, called by TCRdb with MiXCR from the multiplex PCR reads. The sample holds roughly 1.1 million distinct CDR3 sequences, approximately 35% seen once. Sequenced input: peripheral blood or thyroid tissue (not recorded which). These receptors were collected from an adult man with Graves' hyperthyroidism.

Ten or more counts support this clonotype. The chain has TRBV19 and TRBJ2-7; no definite D call. Trimming took 3 bases from V and 7 from J, leaving 13 bases between them. This CDR3 comprises 13 residues. Germline V gene data show CDR1 as LNHDA and CDR2 as SQIVND (reference sequence). The CDR3 reads CASSMGWTSEQYF. CDR3 bases: TGTGCCAGTAGTATGGGATGGACCAGTGAGCAGTACTTC.

The rearrangement links TRBV9 to TRBJ1-5; possible D gene TRBD1, 6 bases. The CDR3 covers 16 residues. Trimming took 0 bases from V and 11 from J, leaving 21 bases between them. Germline V lookup: CDR1 SGDLS, CDR2 YYNGEE. CDR3 bases: TGTGCCAGCAGCGTAGAATCGGGGGGCAACACGGAGACCCAGCATTTT. Protein: CASSVESGGNTETQHF.

The chain uses TRBV6-6 and TRBJ1-5; D ambiguous. In germline, CDR1 is MNHNY, CDR2 SVGAGI (reference sequence). CDR3 size: 13 residues. V was shortened by 7 bases and J by 0 bases, with 7 bases between the two germline ends. The CDR3 reads CASISVSNQPQHF. CDR3 nucleotides: TGTGCCAGCATAAGTGTTAGCAATCAGCCCCAGCATTTT.

This clonotype was detected ten times or more. The V call is TRBV9, the J call TRBJ2-5, with TRBD1 identical over 8 bases. Germline V lookup: CDR1 SGDLS, CDR2 YYNGEE. The J segment lost 7 bases and the V segment lost 0 bases, leaving 14 bases of the junction unmatched. This CDR3 spans 17 amino acids. The chain's CDR3 is CASSVEGRQGSAGTQYF. The CDR3 nucleotides read TGTGCCAGCAGCGTAGAAGGGCGACAGGGGTCAGCGGGGACCCAGTACTTC.

Ten or more counts support this clonotype. The chain joins TRBV25-1 to TRBJ1-1; 7 nucleotides agree with TRBD1. This CDR3 spans 13 amino acids. Looked up from germline, CDR1 is MGHDK and CDR2 is SYGVNS. V lost 6 bases, J lost 2 bases, and 3 bases stayed unmatched. CDR3 protein: CASRYRGNTEAFF. DNA for the CDR3: TGTGCCAGCAGGTACAGGGGTAACACTGAAGCTTTCTTT. Full variable domain (outside the CDR3, taken from reference TRBV25-1 and TRBJ1-1): EADIYQTPRYLVIGTGKKITLECSQTMGHDKMYWYQQDPGMELHLIHYSYGVNSTEKGDLSSESTVSRIRTEHFPLTLESARPSHTSQYLCASRYRGNTEAFFGQGTRLTVV.

This clonotype was picked up many times. Written as DNA, the CDR3 is TGTGCCATCAGGAGGGAAGCGGGCGAGACCCAGTACTTC. Its translation: CAIRREAGETQYF. The chain uses TRBV10-3 and TRBJ2-5; TRBD2 is a possible D gene (6 bases). The CDR3 sequence is 13 residues long. V was cut by 6 bases and J by 5 bases, with 13 bases left in between. The V gene's germline CDR1 is ENHRY and CDR2 SYGVKD.

The chain couples TRBV5-5 to TRBJ2-7, with D uncertain. Germline V CDR1 and CDR2: SGHKS, YYEKEE (reference sequence). The CDR3 has 14 amino acids. Trimming left V 1 base short and J 0 bases short, with 8 bases between. The CDR3 reads CASSLHSLSYEQYF. Here the CDR3 DNA reads TGTGCCAGCAGCTTGCACAGCCTCTCCTACGAGCAGTACTTC.

This clonotype was seen many times. This chain joins TRBV10-1 and TRBJ2-7, with TRBD1 matching over 11 bases. Germline loops: CDR1 WNHNN, CDR2 SYGVQD (reference sequence). The CDR3 has 15 amino acids. V lost 2 bases and J lost 5; bases outside the gene matches: 5. The CDR3 protein is CASSEPGTGGNEQYF. Here the CDR3 DNA reads TGCGCCAGCAGTGAGCCCGGGACAGGGGGAAACGAGCAGTACTTC.

The genes are TRBV6-6 and TRBJ1-6; TRBD1 matches at 10 bases. The V gene's germline CDR1 is MNHNY and CDR2 SVGAGI (reference sequence). CDR3 length equals 16 residues. V trimming: 6 bases; J trimming: 9 bases; junction bases outside the gene matches: 11. Here the CDR3 DNA reads TGTGCCAGCAGCTCAAACCGAGGACAGGGGGTTTCACCCCTCCACTTT. It is translated as CASSSNRGQGVSPLHF.

Of note for this clonotype: Possible read error: a much larger clone is one base away. The V call is TRBV7-2, the J call TRBJ1-1, with D uncertain. CDR1 is SGHTA and CDR2 is FQGNSA in the germline V gene. The CDR3 has 13 amino acids. V shed 3 bases and J shed 3 bases, with 8 bases lying between them. CDR3 in amino acids: CASSFRLDTEAFF. The CDR3 nucleotides are TGTGCCAGCAGCTTCAGGCTCGACACTGAAGCTTTCTTT.

The J gene is TRBJ2-3, the V gene TRBV7-7, with TRBD1 identical over 12 bases. After removal of 5 bases from V and 5 bases from J, the junction contained 5 bases not matched to a gene. Germline-derived CDR1 and CDR2 are SSHAT and FNYEAQ (reference sequence). This CDR3 is built from 15 residues. The CDR3: CASSAGTGGLDTQYF. As DNA, the CDR3 is TGTGCCAGCAGCGCCGGGACAGGGGGCTTAGATACGCAGTATTTT.

Concerning this clonotype itself: A much larger clone differs from this one at a single base, so this may be a read error. The chain is built from TRBV20-1 and TRBJ2-5; 11 bases agree with TRBD1. This CDR3 has 18 amino acids. CDR1 and CDR2 (germline): DFQATT, SNEGSKA (reference sequence). The CDR3 nucleotides are TGCAGTTCTAGAGATGGAGGTGGGACAGGGGGAATTCAAGAGACCCAGTACTTC. This translates into CSSRDGGGTGGIQETQYF.

The chain joins TRBV4-1 to TRBJ2-5; a weak D match, TRBD2 (5 bases). V lost 1 base, J lost 6 bases, and 15 bases lay in between. The CDR3 contains 15 residues. Looked up from germline, CDR1 is MGHRA and CDR2 is YSYEKL. CDR3 DNA sequence: TGCGCCAGCAGCCAAGTAGGACCCGGAGGCCAGACCCAGTACTTC. Its translation is CASSQVGPGGQTQYF.

This clonotype was seen only once. This chain's CDR3 is CATWASGNQPQHF. In DNA, the CDR3 is TGTGCCACCTGGGCTTCGGGAAATCAGCCCCAGCATTTT. The chain has TRBV10-3 and TRBJ1-5, with D uncertain. V dropped 10 bases and J dropped 4 bases, with 14 bases sitting between them. The CDR3 totals 13 residues. Germline V gene lookup returns CDR1 ENHRY and CDR2 SYGVKD.

The CDR3 DNA reads as TGCAGCCATGGGACAGGGGGCTATGAGCAGTACTTC. Translation gives CSHGTGGYEQYF. The chain has TRBV29-1 and TRBJ2-7; 12 nucleotides match TRBD1. V shed 8 bases, J shed 7 bases, and the junction held 6 bases outside the gene matches. Germline V gene lookup returns CDR1 SQVTM and CDR2 ANQGSEA. CDR3 length: 12 residues.

There are a few counts of this clonotype. The rearrangement joins TRBV6-5 to TRBJ2-7; the match to TRBD1 covers 12 bases. This CDR3 is built from 15 residues. Unmatched junction bases numbered 6, after V lost 5 bases and J lost 4 bases. Germline CDR1 is MNHEY and CDR2 is SVGAGI. The DNA for the CDR3 is TGTGCCAGCAGTGACCGGGACAGGGGGCAATACGAGCAGTACTTC. Translated: CASSDRDRGQYEQYF.

In its sample, this clonotype was seen a few times. The V and J genes are TRBV2 and TRBJ2-7; 12 bases line up with TRBD1. Germline values: CDR1 SNHLY, CDR2 FYNNEI. Trimming removed 3 bases from V and 6 bases from J; junction bases left unmatched: 6. The CDR3 loop spans 15 amino acids. In DNA form, the CDR3 reads TGTGCCAGCAGTGACCCCGGGACAGGGGGCGGCGAGCAGTACTTC. It is translated as CASSDPGTGGGEQYF.

This clonotype showed up just a few times. The rearrangement links TRBV7-2 to TRBJ1-1; tentative D call: TRBD1 (6 bases). The CDR3 has 16 residues. Germline lookup yields CDR1 SGHTA and CDR2 FQGNSA. Trimming removed 0 bases at V and 0 bases at J, with 11 bases between. For the CDR3, the DNA is TGTGCCAGCAGCTTAGCTAGGGGGGCAATGAACACTGAAGCTTTCTTT. Amino acids: CASSLARGAMNTEAFF.

With respect to this clonotype: This CDR3 fails to terminate in the conserved phenylalanine or tryptophan, so it likely reflects a read error. This chain links TRBV4-3 with TRBJ2-7, with D hard to call. Germline lookup yields CDR1 LGHNA and CDR2 YSLEER. The CDR3 runs 15 residues. V lost 3 bases to trimming and J lost 5 bases, with 17 bases between them. The CDR3, as DNA: TGCGCCAGCAGCCAGGCTTTGGGTAGGGCCCACGAGCAGTACCTC. Residues: CASSQALGRAHEQYL.

This clonotype has at least ten counts. The chain recombines TRBV19 with TRBJ2-2, with D perhaps being TRBD1 or TRBD2 (5 bases each). Between the trimmed V and J ends, which lost 10 bases and 9 bases, there was a span of 24 bases. The CDR3 consists of 15 residues. Germline V gene data show CDR1 as LNHDA and CDR2 as SQIVND (reference sequence). CDR3 region: CATSGGVVGKRELFF. In nucleotides, the CDR3 is TGTGCCACCTCTGGGGGAGTCGTGGGCAAAAGGGAGCTGTTTTTT.

The V and J genes are TRBV7-2 and TRBJ2-5; TRBD1 aligns across 7 bases. V gave up 1 base and J gave up 9 bases; unmatched junction bases: 5. CDR3 size: 13 residues. Per the germline V gene, CDR1 is SGHTA and CDR2 is FQGNSA. CDR3 in DNA: TGTGCCAGCAGCTTAGGACAGGGTTTGGCCCAGTACTTC. Translating it yields CASSLGQGLAQYF.

In regard to this clonotype: Its ends do not fully match the called genes, so a read error is possible. This chain connects TRBV10-2 to TRBJ2-2; 8 bases align to TRBD1. The CDR3 totals 13 residues. Per germline, CDR1 WSHSY and CDR2 SAAADI. CDR3 amino acids: CATRQGLTGELFF. CDR3 DNA sequence: TGTGCCACCCGACAGGGGTTGACCGGGGAGCTGTTTTTT.

The chain recombines TRBV9 with TRBJ1-5; a possible D gene is TRBD1 (6 bases). Looked up from germline, CDR1 is SGDLS and CDR2 is YYNGEE. V gave up 0 bases and J gave up 6 bases, with 10 bases separating them. This CDR3 region has 14 residues. As DNA, the CDR3 is TGTGCCAGCAGCGTAGACGGGGGCCTTCAGCCCCAGCATTTT. It translates to CASSVDGGLQPQHF.

This clonotype came up a few times. This chain uses TRBV12-3 or TRBV12-4 with TRBJ2-7; a weak D match, TRBD1 (5 bases). The CDR3 runs 15 residues. Trimming stripped 4 bases from V and 1 base from J, with 14 bases between. The CDR3 bases are TGTGCCAGCAGTTGGAGCCAGGGAAATTCCTACGAGCAGTACTTC. It codes for CASSWSQGNSYEQYF.

The genes are TRBV7-2 and TRBJ2-7, with D unresolved. The CDR3 contains 14 residues. Between the trimmed V and J ends, which lost 4 bases and 12 bases, there was a span of 22 bases. Germline CDR1 reads SGHTA; CDR2 reads FQGNSA. The DNA of the CDR3 is TGTGCCAGCAGCTCTCTCGGGCAGGCCTACGGGCGGTACTTC. Translating gives CASSSLGQAYGRYF.

This clonotype came up many times. The CDR3: CASSQDSALRGDGYTF. CDR3 sequence (DNA): TGCGCCAGCAGCCAAGATTCGGCCCTTCGAGGGGATGGCTACACCTTC. The chain is built from TRBV4-3 and TRBJ1-2; D perhaps matches TRBD1 (5 bases). The CDR3 is made up of 16 amino acids. Germline-derived CDR1 and CDR2 are LGHNA and YSLEER. Between the trimmed V and J ends, which lost 0 bases and 6 bases, there was a span of 17 bases.

The rearrangement joins TRBV15 to TRBJ1-4, with 8 bases fitting TRBD1. V lost 8 bases to trimming and J lost 7 bases; unmatched junction nucleotides: 6. The CDR3 has 13 residues. CDR1 and CDR2 from the germline V gene are LNHNV and YYDKDF (reference sequence). The CDR3 loop reads CATGLQGGEKLFF. The CDR3 nucleotides are TGTGCCACCGGATTACAGGGGGGTGAAAAACTGTTTTTT. The whole variable domain, remainder taken from reference TRBV15 and TRBJ1-4, is DAMVIQNPRYQVTQFGKPVTLSCSQTLNHNVMYWYQQKSSQAPKLLFHYYDKDFNNEADTPDNFQSRRPNTSFCFLDIRSPGLGDTAMYLCATGLQGGEKLFFGSGTQLSVL.